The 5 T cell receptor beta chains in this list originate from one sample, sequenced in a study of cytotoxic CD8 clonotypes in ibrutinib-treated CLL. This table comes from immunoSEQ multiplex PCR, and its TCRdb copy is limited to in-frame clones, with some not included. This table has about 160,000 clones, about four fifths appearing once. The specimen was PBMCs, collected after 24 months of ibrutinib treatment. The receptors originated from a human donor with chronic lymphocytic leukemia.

CDR3: CSVHPTVPRNTEAFF. In nucleotides, the CDR3 is TGCAGCGTTCACCCGACAGTACCTAGGAACACTGAAGCTTTCTTT. This sequence joins TRBV29-1 and TRBJ1-1; the D gene is possibly TRBD1 (5 bases). V was trimmed by 5 bases and J by 1 base, leaving 17 bases between them. The V gene's germline CDR1 is SQVTM and CDR2 ANQGSEA. The length of the CDR3 is 15 residues. The whole variable domain, filled in from reference TRBV29-1 and TRBJ1-1, reads SAVISQKPSRDICQRGTSLTIQCQVDSQVTMMFWYRQQPGQSLTLIATANQGSEATYESGFVIDKFPISRPNLTFSTLTVSNMSPEDSSIYLCSVHPTVPRNTEAFFGQGTRLTVV.

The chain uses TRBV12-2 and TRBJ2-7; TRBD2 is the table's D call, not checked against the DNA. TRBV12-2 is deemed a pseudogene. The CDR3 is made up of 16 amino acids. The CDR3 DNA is TGTGCAAGTCGCTTAGTTGAGGACTCATCGTTCTACGAGCAGTACTTC. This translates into CASRLVEDSSFYEQYF.

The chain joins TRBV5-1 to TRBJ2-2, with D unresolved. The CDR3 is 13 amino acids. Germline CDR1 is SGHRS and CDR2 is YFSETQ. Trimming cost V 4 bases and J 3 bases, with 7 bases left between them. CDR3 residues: CASSDDYTGELFF. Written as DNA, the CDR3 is TGCGCCAGCAGCGATGACTACACCGGGGAGCTGTTTTTT. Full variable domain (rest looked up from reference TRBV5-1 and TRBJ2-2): KAGVTQTPRYLIKTRGQQVTLSCSPISGHRSVSWYQQTPGQGLQFLFEYFSETQRNKGNFPGRFSGRQFSNSRSEMNVSTLELGDSALYLCASSDDYTGELFFGEGSRLTVL.

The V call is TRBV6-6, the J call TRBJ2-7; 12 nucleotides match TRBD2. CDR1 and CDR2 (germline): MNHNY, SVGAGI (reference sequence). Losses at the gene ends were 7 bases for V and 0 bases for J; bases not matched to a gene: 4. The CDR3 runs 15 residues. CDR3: CASNPTSGGSYEQYF. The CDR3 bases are TGTGCCAGCAATCCGACTAGCGGGGGCTCCTACGAGCAGTACTTC.

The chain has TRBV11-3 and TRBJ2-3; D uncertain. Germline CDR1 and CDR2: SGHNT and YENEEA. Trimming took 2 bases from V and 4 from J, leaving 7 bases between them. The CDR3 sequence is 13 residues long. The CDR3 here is CASSLQGSDTQYF. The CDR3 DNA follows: TGTGCCAGCAGCTTACAAGGGTCAGATACGCAGTATTTT.